Listed below are T cell receptor beta chains from one sample, sequenced in a study of blood T cell repertoires in COVID-19. Assay used: immunoSEQ multiplex PCR; TCRdb lists only in-frame clones, some missing. Seen here are about 90,000 clones, 89% observed once, and the top ten hold around 3.4%. The sequenced sample was peripheral blood. The origin of the receptors is a woman aged 65 to 85 with acute or convalescent COVID-19. CDR3s include the opening cysteine and the closing phenylalanine or tryptophan. The D gene is left open where the match is weak. Clone sizes are given selectively: once, few, many, or a class where the clone is expanded.

TRBD1	TRBV3-1/TRBV3-2	TRBJ2-5	NA	TGTGCCAGCAGCCGATCCACAGGGGGAGAGACCCAGTACTTC	CASSRSTGGETQYF
NA	TRBV28	TRBJ1-6	once	TGTGCCAGCAGTCCCGGCTCCTATAATTCACCCCTCCACTTT	CASSPGSYNSPLHF
TRBD2	TRBV29-1	TRBJ2-5	NA	TGCAGCGTTCTGGGGGGGAGGGAGACCCAGTACTTC	CSVLGGRETQYF
TRBD1	TRBV7-8	TRBJ1-5	NA	TGTGCCAGCAGCTCAGAAGGGCAGGGGGCACGCAATCAGCCCCAGCATTTT	CASSSEGQGARNQPQHF
NA	TRBV6-5	TRBJ1-6	NA	TGTGCCAGCAGCGAGACAGTTAATTCACCCCTCCACTTT	CASSETVNSPLHF
TRBD2	TRBV3-1/TRBV3-2	TRBJ2-3	NA	TGTGCCAGCAGCCAGCGGACTAGCGGCCCGGATACGCAGTATTTT	CASSQRTSGPDTQYF
NA	TRBV5-1	TRBJ2-3	NA	TGCGCCAGCAGCTTGGCTGGACAGCCAACCGTCACAGATACGCAGTATTTT	CASSLAGQPTVTDTQYF
TRBD1	TRBV28	TRBJ1-1	NA	TGTGCCAGCAGCCGCGGGACAGGTTTCATGAACACTGAAGCTTTCTTT	CASSRGTGFMNTEAFF
NA	TRBV5-1	TRBJ2-6	NA	TGCGCCAGCAGCTTGGAGGGACACCAAGGGGCCAACGTCCTGACTTTC	CASSLEGHQGANVLTF
NA	TRBV6-5	TRBJ1-1	NA	TGTGCCAGCAGTTACTCGTGGCAGGGTAACACTGAAGCTTTCTTT	CASSYSWQGNTEAFF
TRBD1	TRBV6-2/TRBV6-3	TRBJ2-6	NA	TGTGCCAGCAGCTCCGACAGGGCTGGGGCCAACGTCCTGACTTTC	CASSSDRAGANVLTF
NA	TRBV19	TRBJ1-6	once	TGTGCCAGTAGCAGTAGGAGTTATAATTCACCCCTCCACTTT	CASSSRSYNSPLHF
NA	TRBV6-5	TRBJ2-1	NA	TGTGCCAGCAGCCTGACTAAGAATGAGCAGTTCTTC	CASSLTKNEQFF
TRBD1	TRBV6-1	TRBJ1-1	NA	TGTGCCAGCAGTGAAGGTGGGACAGGGCGGTCTTTCTTT	CASSEGGTGRSFF
TRBD1	TRBV28	TRBJ2-6	NA	TGTGCCACCAAAAGACAGGGCTCTGGGGCCAACGTCCTGACTTTC	CATKRQGSGANVLTF
TRBD1	TRBV15	TRBJ2-1	once	TGTGCCACCAGCAGAGGTATAGGGGGCGATTGGAATGAGCAGTTCTTC	CATSRGIGGDWNEQFF
TRBD1	TRBV7-9	TRBJ2-1	NA	TGTGCCAGCAGCTTTGATGGCGGGACAGGGGAACATGAGCAGTTCTTC	CASSFDGGTGEHEQFF
NA	TRBV13	TRBJ2-5	NA	TGTGCCAGCAGCTTACGTGAGACCCAGTACTTC	CASSLRETQYF
TRBD1	TRBV6-5	TRBJ2-7	NA	TGTGCCAGCAGTTACCGGACAGGGGGTGTTTACGAGCAGTACTTC	CASSYRTGGVYEQYF
NA	TRBV7-2	TRBJ1-2	once	TGTGCCAGCAGCTGGACAGAGCTGCTTGATGGCTACACCTTC	CASSWTELLDGYTF
NA	TRBV6-5	TRBJ1-1	NA	TGTGCCAGCACTCAGTCCCCAAGAAACACTGAAGCTTTCTTT	CASTQSPRNTEAFF
TRBD1	TRBV29-1	TRBJ1-1	NA	TGCAGCGTAAATCCAGGGGGGAACCCCACTGAAGCTTTCTTT	CSVNPGGNPTEAFF
TRBD1	TRBV10-3	TRBJ2-7	NA	TGTGCCATCAGTGAGTCGGGACAGGGGTACGAGCAGTACTTC	CAISESGQGYEQYF
TRBD1	TRBV4-1	TRBJ1-5	NA	TGCGCCAGCAGCCAAGGGACAGGGTCTTTAAGCAATCAGCCCCAGCATTTT	CASSQGTGSLSNQPQHF
TRBD2	TRBV27	TRBJ2-1	NA	TGTGCCAGTGCGGGGGGGCCCTACAATGAGCAGTTCTTC	CASAGGPYNEQFF
TRBD2	TRBV28	TRBJ2-1	NA	TGTGCCAGCAGTCCATCCCCAAGCGGGAGTGGGTACAATGAGCAGTTCTTC	CASSPSPSGSGYNEQFF
NA	TRBV3-1/TRBV3-2	TRBJ2-7	NA	TGTGCCAGCAGCCAAGATTCGAGGCTTAGCTCCTACGAGCAGTACTTC	CASSQDSRLSSYEQYF
NA	TRBV25-1	TRBJ1-1	NA	TGTGCCAGCAGTAGTCGTACGAAGAGCCGCACTGAAGCTTTCTTT	CASSSRTKSRTEAFF
NA	TRBV19	TRBJ2-7	NA	TGTGCCAGTAGTATCTCATCGGTGGGCCAAACCCCCTACGAGCAGTACTTC	CASSISSVGQTPYEQYF
TRBD1	TRBV11-3	TRBJ1-1	NA	TGTGCCAGCAGCCCCGGGACAGCAAGCCCTCAAGCTTTCTTT	CASSPGTASPQAFF
TRBD1	TRBV6-5	TRBJ1-4	NA	TGTGCCAGCAGTAGACAGGGTGAAAAACTGTTTTTT	CASSRQGEKLFF
NA	TRBV18	TRBJ2-7	NA	TGTGCCAGCTCACCAGGTAATAGCCTAACTACCTACGAGCAGTACTTC	CASSPGNSLTTYEQYF
NA	TRBV7-9	TRBJ2-7	NA	TGTGCCAGCACCAATACAGCGGGCGAGCAGTACTTC	CASTNTAGEQYF
NA	TRBV7-9	TRBJ1-5	NA	TGTGCCAGCAGCTTGGGGGGGTTCAATCAGCCCCAGCATTTT	CASSLGGFNQPQHF
TRBD1	TRBV4-1	TRBJ1-2	NA	TGCGCCAGCAGCCAAGGACAGGGGGCGCGTCTCTATGGCTACACCTTC	CASSQGQGARLYGYTF
NA	TRBV6-2/TRBV6-3	TRBJ2-2	NA	TGTGCCAGCAGTTACCAATCCTCCCGGGTTAAGGACACCGGGGAGCTGTTTTTT	CASSYQSSRVKDTGELFF